The rows below give T cell receptor beta chains drawn from one sample of a study of T-cell reconstitution after alpha-beta-depleted transplantation in children. Each CDR3 protein is one row after TCRdb ran MiXCR on the PCR reads. The sample has almost 400,000 distinct CDR3 sequences, roughly 22% seen once. The sample was PBMCs from the stem cell graft donor, taken from the stem cell graft. All receptors derive from a human donor who donated a stem cell graft to a child with acute myeloid leukemia. CDR3s include the opening cysteine and the closing phenylalanine or tryptophan. The order of the fields is D gene, clone size, V gene, J gene, CDR3 protein, CDR3 DNA. D genes are given only for firm matches. Size values are once, few and many counts, or a class for expanded clones, and some rows have none.

D: TRBD2
size: few
V: TRBV20-1
J: TRBJ2-7
CDR3: CSARDSSGRVGEQYF
DNA: TGCAGTGCTAGAGACAGCAGCGGGAGGGTAGGCGAGCAGTACTTC

D: TRBD2
size: few
V: TRBV29-1
J: TRBJ2-7
CDR3: CSVAGLAVEQYF
DNA: TGCAGCGTAGCGGGACTAGCGGTAGAGCAGTACTTC

D: NA
size: many
V: TRBV12-3/TRBV12-4
J: TRBJ2-1
CDR3: CASGDQGMLDEQFF
DNA: TGTGCCAGCGGGGATCAAGGGATGCTCGATGAGCAGTTCTTC

D: NA
size: NA
V: TRBV20-1
J: TRBJ1-4
CDR3: CSAPAGGGINEKLFF
DNA: TGCAGTGCTCCTGCCGGCGGCGGTATTAATGAAAAACTGTTTTTT

D: TRBD1
size: NA
V: TRBV4-3
J: TRBJ2-3
CDR3: CASSGPGTGTDTQYF
DNA: TGCGCCAGCAGCGGCCCCGGGACAGGCACAGATACGCAGTATTTT

D: NA
size: few
V: TRBV28
J: TRBJ2-7
CDR3: CASSFTSRGAYEQYF
DNA: TGTGCCAGCAGTTTTACTAGCCGAGGAGCCTACGAGCAGTACTTC

D: NA
size: NA
V: TRBV4-3
J: TRBJ2-7
CDR3: CASSQDPGGGENEQYF
DNA: TGCGCCAGCAGCCAAGATCCTGGCGGAGGTGAAAACGAGCAGTACTTC

D: NA
size: once
V: TRBV29-1
J: TRBJ2-7
CDR3: CSVLSGHSYEQYF
DNA: TGCAGCGTCCTCTCGGGACACTCCTACGAGCAGTACTTC

D: NA
size: NA
V: TRBV20-1
J: TRBJ2-7
CDR3: CSAPRLGGGIYEQYF
DNA: TGCAGTGCCCCGCGTTTGGGGGGCGGTATCTACGAGCAGTACTTC

D: NA
size: few
V: TRBV12-3/TRBV12-4
J: TRBJ2-1
CDR3: CASRPVADNEQFF
DNA: TGTGCCAGCAGACCTGTTGCGGACAATGAGCAGTTCTTC